The 18 T cell receptor beta chains presented below share a single source sample, sequenced in a study of PD-L1 blockade in urothelial cancer. Generated by immunoSEQ multiplex PCR, the TCRdb table keeps only in-frame clones and is missing some. The table records about 85,000 clones, approximately 87% of them present only once. Time point here: pretreatment peripheral blood. This material consisted of PBMCs, taken around atezolizumab (anti-PD-L1) treatment. The receptors were gathered from a man aged 60 to 75 with urothelial cancer.

The J gene is TRBJ1-2, the V gene TRBV2; D is perhaps TRBD1 (6 bases). The ends were cut back, 6 bases at V and 8 bases at J, with 16 bases in the middle. The CDR3 has 13 amino acids. In germline, CDR1 is SNHLY, CDR2 FYNNEI. This chain's CDR3 is CASSFDRMGGYTF. The CDR3 DNA reads TGTGCCAGCAGCTTCGACAGGATGGGCGGCTACACCTTC.

This clone turned up a few times. V is TRBV7-3 and J is TRBJ2-7; TRBD1 agrees at 7 bases. Germline V gene data show CDR1 as SGHTA and CDR2 as FQGTGA. The ends lost 1 base at V and 6 bases at J; junction bases unmatched: 6. The CDR3 sequence is 14 residues long. CDR3 protein: CASSLRLQGSEQYF. The CDR3 DNA reads as TGTGCCAGCAGCTTAAGATTACAGGGGAGCGAGCAGTACTTC.

V gene TRBV7-2 combines with J gene TRBJ1-5, with D maybe TRBD1 (6 bases). Trimming shortened V by 5 bases and J by 7 bases, and 12 bases separated the two germline ends. The germline V gene encodes CDR1 SGHTA and CDR2 FQGNSA. The CDR3 has 13 residues. The CDR3 sequence: CASSPHREQPQHF. The CDR3 nucleotides are TGTGCCAGCAGCCCGCACAGGGAGCAGCCCCAGCATTTT.

The V gene is TRBV29-1, the J gene TRBJ2-7; D possibly corresponds to TRBD2 (5 bases). The CDR3 has 12 residues. Germline V gene sequence: CDR1 SQVTM, CDR2 ANQGSEA. The V end lost 5 bases, the J end lost 6 bases, and 14 bases lay between the germline ends. The CDR3 DNA sequence: TGCAGCGTTTCTGTTTCGGGGTCCGAGCAGTACTTC. This codes for CSVSVSGSEQYF.

The J gene is TRBJ1-5, the V gene TRBV7-3; 7 positions match TRBD1. Germline V gene lookup returns CDR1 SGHTA and CDR2 FQGTGA. CDR3 length equals 13 residues. The junction had 1 base not matched to a gene; V was cut back by 1 base and J by 7 bases. Written as DNA, the CDR3 is TGTGCCAGCAGCTTAATAGGGGGCCAGCCCCAGCATTTT. Translating it yields CASSLIGGQPQHF.

The chain employs TRBV10-3 and TRBJ2-4; D perhaps matches TRBD2 (7 bases). Germline lookup yields CDR1 ENHRY and CDR2 SYGVKD. The CDR3 runs 15 residues. V lost 0 bases and J lost 10, with 16 bases in between. CDR3 coding DNA: TGTGCCATCAGTGAGTCGGTGGGGGGGCCAGGTATTCAGTACTTC. This translates into CAISESVGGPGIQYF.

The chain couples TRBV2 to TRBJ2-7; tentatively, D is TRBD1 (5 bases). Trimming took off 7 bases at V and 7 bases at J, with 14 bases between the two ends. Germline values: CDR1 SNHLY, CDR2 FYNNEI. The CDR3 contains 12 residues. CDR3 loop: CASKQESGEQYF. CDR3 nucleotides: TGTGCCAGCAAACAGGAATCCGGGGAGCAGTACTTC.

This chain links TRBV6-7 with TRBJ1-4; perhaps TRBD1 as D (6 bases). TRBV6-7 belongs to the ORF category, with a function that is uncertain. Trimming removed 8 bases at V and 6 bases at J, with 25 bases between. The CDR3 consists of 17 residues. The CDR3 DNA follows: TGTGCCAGCCGTGTTAACGAGGGACAAGCCTCCTATGAAAAACTGTTTTTT. Its translation is CASRVNEGQASYEKLFF.

The chain links TRBV7-3 to TRBJ2-1; TRBD1 matches 8 bases. V lost 0 bases to trimming and J lost 4 bases; unmatched junction nucleotides: 5. In germline, CDR1 is SGHTA, CDR2 FQGTGA. The CDR3 consists of 16 residues. The CDR3 sequence is CASSLTLGQAYNEQFF. CDR3 DNA sequence: TGTGCCAGCAGCTTAACGTTGGGACAGGCGTACAATGAGCAGTTCTTC.

V usage is TRBV10-3 and J usage is TRBJ2-3, with TRBD1 matching over 8 bases. V gave up 8 bases and J gave up 2 bases; unmatched junction bases: 6. The CDR3 is made up of 14 amino acids. Per the germline V gene, CDR1 is ENHRY and CDR2 is SYGVKD. The CDR3 DNA follows: TGTGCCATCGGGGGGACAGGCACCACAGATACGCAGTATTTT. Protein: CAIGGTGTTDTQYF.

V gene TRBV7-3 combines with J gene TRBJ1-1; D might be TRBD1 (5 bases). Germline V gene lookup returns CDR1 SGHTA and CDR2 FQGTGA. The ends were cut back, 6 bases at V and 2 bases at J, with 10 bases in the middle. The CDR3 contains 13 residues. The CDR3 loop is CASSYRSNTEAFF. In DNA, the CDR3 is TGTGCCAGCAGTTACAGGAGTAACACTGAAGCTTTCTTT.

This clone was observed a single time. The V and J genes are TRBV10-3 and TRBJ2-2; 7 bases agree with TRBD2. Germline values: CDR1 ENHRY, CDR2 SYGVKD. The CDR3 is made up of 16 amino acids. With 2 bases clipped from V and 4 bases from J, the junction kept 7 bases outside the gene matches. CDR3 sequence: CAISEPTGRTTGELFF. The CDR3 DNA reads TGTGCCATCAGTGAGCCGACCGGGAGGACCACCGGGGAGCTGTTTTTT.

The J gene is TRBJ2-7, the V gene TRBV6-1; TRBD1 might be the D (6 bases). The length of the CDR3 is 14 residues. Trimming cost V 7 bases and J 2 bases, with 15 bases left between them. Germline values: CDR1 MNHNS, CDR2 SASEGT. The CDR3 spells CASTVGTTTYEQYF. The DNA of the CDR3 is TGTGCCAGCACGGTCGGGACAACTACCTACGAGCAGTACTTC.

The chain recombines TRBV5-6 with TRBJ2-7, with D perhaps matching TRBD2 (6 bases). Germline values: CDR1 SGHDT, CDR2 YYEEEE. Between the trimmed V and J ends, which lost 1 base and 7 bases, there was a span of 15 bases. The CDR3 spans 14 residues. The CDR3 nucleotides are TGTGCCAGCAGCTTGCTAGCGACCGGAAGGGAGCAGTACTTC. Translation: CASSLLATGREQYF.

This clone was seen just once. The genes are TRBV7-9 and TRBJ2-1, with D maybe TRBD1 (7 bases). The V gene's germline CDR1 is SEHNR and CDR2 FQNEAQ (reference sequence). Trimming pared 6 bases from V and 4 bases from J, leaving 16 bases between. The CDR3 covers 15 residues. The CDR3 sequence: CASRPRGQPYNEQFF. The CDR3 DNA sequence: TGTGCCAGCAGGCCGCGGGGACAGCCGTACAATGAGCAGTTCTTC.

V gene TRBV29-1 combines with J gene TRBJ2-1, with 9 bases aligning to TRBD1. Losses at the gene ends were 7 bases for V and 5 bases for J; bases not matched to a gene: 12. CDR3 length: 15 residues. CDR1 is SQVTM and CDR2 is ANQGSEA in the germline V gene. The CDR3 loop is CSALRRQGVHNEQFF. The CDR3 DNA reads as TGCAGCGCCTTAAGGCGACAGGGGGTTCACAATGAGCAGTTCTTC.

The chain carries TRBV29-1 and TRBJ2-1; 7 bases line up with TRBD2. This CDR3 comprises 14 residues. Germline V gene data show CDR1 as SQVTM and CDR2 as ANQGSEA. J gave up 7 bases and V 1 base, and 7 bases lay outside the gene matches. CDR3 residues: CSVEVGGSLNEQFF. As DNA, the CDR3 is TGCAGCGTTGAAGTGGGCGGGAGTTTAAATGAGCAGTTCTTC.

The V call is TRBV7-9, the J call TRBJ2-3, with D possibly being TRBD2 (5 bases). In germline, CDR1 is SEHNR, CDR2 FQNEAQ (reference sequence). V dropped 0 bases and J dropped 10 bases, with 11 bases sitting between them. This CDR3 contains 13 residues. The CDR3 region is CASSLALASPQYF. In DNA form, the CDR3 reads TGTGCCAGCAGCTTAGCGCTGGCTAGCCCGCAGTATTTT.